The next 29 T cell receptor beta chains were all read from a single sample in a study of OX40 agonist ivuxolimab in advanced cancers. Libraries were prepared by immunoSEQ multiplex PCR; TCRdb keeps only in-frame clonotypes and omits some of them. The table shows about 93,000 clones, with just over 90% occurring only once. The sample consisted of CD4+ or CD8+ T cells sorted from blood, taken in a trial of the OX40 agonist ivuxolimab. The receptors shown here come from an adult with an advanced solid tumor such as melanoma, head and neck, liver or kidney cancer.

This clone was seen a single time. CDR3 residues: CASSIDPTLLAGGRDEQFF. In DNA, the CDR3 is TGTGCCAGTAGTATAGATCCCACCTTACTAGCGGGAGGGAGGGATGAGCAGTTCTTC. The chain employs TRBV19 and TRBJ2-1, with 13 bases that match TRBD2. Germline CDR1 reads LNHDA; CDR2 reads SQIVND (reference sequence). V was clipped by 0 bases and J by 8 bases; unmatched bases: 13. This CDR3 has 19 residues.

The chain employs TRBV15 and TRBJ2-7; tentatively, D is TRBD1 or TRBD2 (5 bases each). The V end lost 1 base, the J end lost 4 bases, and 11 bases lay between the germline ends. Germline CDR1 LNHNV, CDR2 YYDKDF (reference sequence). This CDR3 is 14 amino acids long. The CDR3 protein is CATSRVGGAYEQYF. Written as DNA, the CDR3 is TGTGCCACCAGCAGAGTTGGGGGAGCTTACGAGCAGTACTTC.

V and J are TRBV7-2 and TRBJ2-5, with D unresolved. Trimming took 5 bases from V and 5 from J, leaving 6 bases between them. Germline V lookup: CDR1 SGHTA, CDR2 FQGNSA. The length of the CDR3 is 11 residues. CDR3 protein: CASSIGETQYF. The CDR3 DNA reads as TGTGCCAGCAGCATCGGGGAGACCCAGTACTTC.

In this sample, this clone turned up once. This chain joins TRBV10-1 and TRBJ2-5; D may be TRBD2 (6 bases). CDR3 length equals 14 residues. Germline CDR1 reads WNHNN; CDR2 reads SYGVQD (reference sequence). As DNA, the CDR3 is TGCGTCACGCCGGGACTGGGAATGGGGGAGACCCAGTACTTC. Protein: CVTPGLGMGETQYF.

The rearrangement uses TRBV6-1 and TRBJ2-7, with TRBD2 identical over 7 bases. The CDR3 is 14 residues long. The V segment lost 7 bases and the J segment 0 bases; nucleotides outside the gene matches: 6. CDR1 and CDR2 from the germline V gene are MNHNS and SASEGT. The CDR3 region is CASTRAGSSYEQYF. The CDR3 nucleotides read TGTGCCAGCACCAGAGCGGGAAGCTCCTACGAGCAGTACTTC.

The chain is built from TRBV29-1 and TRBJ1-4; D is ambiguous. The length of the CDR3 is 11 residues. Trimming removed 7 bases at V and 8 bases at J, with 11 bases between. Germline V gene data show CDR1 as SQVTM and CDR2 as ANQGSEA. The CDR3 region is CSAGSPEKLFF. The CDR3 DNA sequence: TGCAGCGCCGGATCACCGGAAAAACTGTTTTTT. Full variable domain (outside the CDR3, taken from reference TRBV29-1 and TRBJ1-4): SAVISQKPSRDICQRGTSLTIQCQVDSQVTMMFWYRQQPGQSLTLIATANQGSEATYESGFVIDKFPISRPNLTFSTLTVSNMSPEDSSIYLCSAGSPEKLFFGSGTQLSVL.

This chain connects TRBV2 to TRBJ2-1; perhaps D is TRBD1 or TRBD2 (7 bases each). The CDR3 length is 14 residues. Germline CDR1 SNHLY, CDR2 FYNNEI. V lost 6 bases, J lost 6 bases, and 15 bases lay in between. The CDR3 reads CASSVGRGGNEQFF. The DNA of the CDR3 is TGTGCCAGCAGCGTGGGCAGGGGGGGCAATGAGCAGTTCTTC.

The chain couples TRBV6-5 to TRBJ1-2, with 10 bases identical to TRBD1. Per germline, CDR1 MNHEY and CDR2 SVGAGI. The V gene end was trimmed by 8 bases and the J gene end by 2 bases; junction bases not matched to a gene: 5. This CDR3 contains 14 residues. CDR3: CASRQGAGNYGYTF. CDR3 DNA: TGTGCCAGCCGACAGGGGGCGGGAAACTATGGCTACACCTTC.

The CDR3 here is CASSLGTNYGYTF. The CDR3 region has the DNA TGTGCCAGCAGCTTAGGGACAAACTATGGCTACACCTTC. The chain couples TRBV11-2 to TRBJ1-2, with a possible D match to TRBD1 (5 bases). The germline V gene has CDR1 SGHAT and CDR2 FQNNGV. Trimming took off 1 base at V and 2 bases at J, with 5 bases between the two ends. The CDR3 extends over 13 amino acids.

The gene calls are TRBV19 and TRBJ1-4; tentative D call: TRBD1 (6 bases). From germline, CDR1 is LNHDA and CDR2 SQIVND (reference sequence). V was cut by 7 bases and J by 7 bases, with 19 bases left in between. This CDR3 region has 15 residues. Here the CDR3 reads CASTARGQPFEKLFF. Written as DNA, the CDR3 is TGTGCCAGTACAGCTCGGGGGCAGCCATTTGAAAAACTGTTTTTT. Using reference TRBV19 and TRBJ1-4 for the parts outside the CDR3, the full variable domain is DGGITQSPKYLFRKEGQNVTLSCEQNLNHDAMYWYRQDPGQGLRLIYYSQIVNDFQKGDIAEGYSVSREKKESFPLTVTSAQKNPTAFYLCASTARGQPFEKLFFGSGTQLSVL.

The rearrangement uses TRBV7-2 and TRBJ1-5; TRBD1 might be the D (6 bases). CDR1 SGHTA and CDR2 FQGNSA come from the germline V gene. This CDR3 is 14 amino acids long. V was shortened by 5 bases and J by 5 bases, with 13 bases between the two germline ends. CDR3 bases: TGTGCCAGCAGCCCCCAGGGGAGAGATCAGCCCCAGCATTTT. Protein sequence: CASSPQGRDQPQHF.

The chain carries TRBV7-9 and TRBJ1-4; 8 bases line up with TRBD1. Germline V gene data show CDR1 as SEHNR and CDR2 as FQNEAQ (reference sequence). This CDR3 region has 14 residues. With 5 bases clipped from V and 7 bases from J, the junction kept 6 bases outside the gene matches. CDR3 residues: CASSSLDRGEKLFF. As DNA, the CDR3 is TGTGCCAGCAGCAGCCTAGACAGGGGTGAAAAACTGTTTTTT. Complete variable domain (other parts from reference TRBV7-9 and TRBJ1-4): DTGVSQNPRHKITKRGQNVTFRCDPISEHNRLYWYRQTLGQGPEFLTYFQNEAQLEKSRLLSDRFSAERPKGSFSTLEIQRTEQGDSAMYLCASSSLDRGEKLFFGSGTQLSVL.

The chain recombines TRBV10-3 with TRBJ1-1, with TRBD1 identical over 8 bases. The V and J ends lost 9 bases and 3 bases, in that order; junction bases with no gene match: 6. The CDR3 length is 13 residues. Germline CDR1 ENHRY, CDR2 SYGVKD. CDR3 nucleotides: TGTGCCATGGGGGACAGGAGGGACACTGAAGCTTTCTTT. Amino acid sequence: CAMGDRRDTEAFF.

This chain connects TRBV10-1 to TRBJ2-4; D could derive from TRBD1 or TRBD2 (5 bases each). From germline, CDR1 is WNHNN and CDR2 SYGVQD (reference sequence). CDR3 length equals 14 residues. Trimming pared 2 bases from V and 0 bases from J, leaving 5 bases between. The CDR3 sequence: CASSEGGAKNIQYF. The CDR3 DNA is TGCGCCAGCAGTGAGGGGGGAGCCAAAAACATTCAGTACTTC.

The chain is built from TRBV5-1 and TRBJ2-1, with 7 bases fitting TRBD1. The CDR3 runs 14 residues. V was clipped by 2 bases and J by 3 bases; unmatched bases: 2. The V gene's germline CDR1 is SGHRS and CDR2 YFSETQ. This CDR3 is CASSLGQDYNEQFF. Here the CDR3 DNA reads TGCGCCAGCAGCTTAGGACAGGACTACAATGAGCAGTTCTTC.

The genes are TRBV5-8 and TRBJ2-7, with a tentative D call TRBD1 (5 bases). The CDR3 is 16 residues long. Germline CDR1 is SGHTS and CDR2 is YDEGEE. V was trimmed by 0 bases and J by 1 base, leaving 14 bases between them. In DNA form, the CDR3 reads TGTGCCAGCAGCTTGGCCCTAGGGGCGGAATCCTACGAGCAGTACTTC. It encodes CASSLALGAESYEQYF.

The chain uses TRBV4-2 and TRBJ2-3; 9 nucleotides align to TRBD2. The CDR3 is 16 residues long. Trimming at V came to 6 bases and at J to 7 bases, leaving 14 bases not matched to a gene. Germline V lookup: CDR1 LGHNA, CDR2 YNFKEQ. CDR3: CASSHIDLASGNTQYF. CDR3 nucleotides: TGTGCCAGCAGTCATATTGATCTGGCTAGCGGGAATACGCAGTATTTT.

V and J are TRBV6-5 and TRBJ1-2; D remains unclear. V was pared by 7 bases and J by 7 bases, with 19 bases between. This CDR3 spans 14 amino acids. Germline V gene data show CDR1 as MNHEY and CDR2 as SVGAGI. The CDR3 reads CASTERTDHSGYTF. For the CDR3, the DNA is TGTGCCAGCACCGAAAGGACCGATCACAGTGGCTACACCTTC.

A few counts support this clone. The V call is TRBV19, the J call TRBJ1-6; D gene uncertain. CDR1 LNHDA and CDR2 SQIVND come from the germline V gene (reference sequence). CDR3 length: 14 residues. The V and J ends lost 6 bases and 8 bases respectively, with 14 bases between them. DNA for the CDR3: TGTGCCAGTAGCCTGGTTGGGGTGGATTCACCCCTCCACTTT. Its translation: CASSLVGVDSPLHF.

The chain combines TRBV21-1 with TRBJ1-1; the D call in the table, TRBD1, was not verified against the DNA. TRBV21-1 is designated a pseudogene. The CDR3 consists of 17 residues. The DNA for the CDR3 is TGTGCCAGCAGCTTCCGGGACATCCCCGAAAAGAACACTGAAGCTTTCTTT. This gives the protein CASSFRDIPEKNTEAFF.

J is TRBJ1-1 and V is TRBV5-1; D ambiguous. Looked up from germline, CDR1 is SGHRS and CDR2 is YFSETQ. V lost 0 bases and J 0 bases, leaving 15 bases between the germline ends. The CDR3 is 17 residues long. For the CDR3, the DNA is TGCGCCAGCAGCTTGGTACCCCTGGGAGGGATGAACACTGAAGCTTTCTTT. Encoded protein: CASSLVPLGGMNTEAFF.

This chain joins TRBV15 and TRBJ2-5, with D possibly being TRBD1 or TRBD2 (5 bases each). Germline V lookup: CDR1 LNHNV, CDR2 YYDKDF (reference sequence). V was trimmed by 2 bases and J by 5 bases, leaving 21 bases between them. This CDR3 comprises 17 residues. CDR3 coding DNA: TGTGCCACCAGCAGATCAACATTGAGGGGATCCAGGGAGACCCAGTACTTC. Translating gives CATSRSTLRGSRETQYF.

With regard to this clone: Other DNA sequences in this sample translate to the same CDR3. The rearrangement joins TRBV2 to TRBJ2-5, with D perhaps TRBD1 or TRBD2 (7 bases each). Between the trimmed V and J ends, which lost 8 bases and 2 bases, there was a span of 12 bases. CDR3 length: 13 amino acids. The germline V gene has CDR1 SNHLY and CDR2 FYNNEI. As DNA, the CDR3 is TGTGCCAGCGGGAGGGGACAGCAAGAGACCCAGTACTTC. This codes for CASGRGQQETQYF.

The chain uses TRBV5-4 and TRBJ2-3, with TRBD1 as a possible D gene (5 bases). CDR1 SGHNT and CDR2 YYREEE come from the germline V gene (reference sequence). The germline V and J ends were trimmed by 4 bases and 1 base, with 10 bases remaining between them. This CDR3 is built from 14 residues. CDR3 residues: CASSMTTGTDTQYF. CDR3 bases: TGTGCCAGCAGCATGACGACAGGCACAGATACGCAGTATTTT.

This chain uses TRBV6-5 with TRBJ2-7; D is ambiguous. The CDR3 is 14 amino acids. V shed 0 bases and J shed 6 bases, with 12 bases lying between them. Per germline, CDR1 MNHEY and CDR2 SVGAGI. The CDR3 region is CASSYSNPDREQYF. The CDR3 coding sequence is TGTGCCAGCAGTTACTCGAATCCCGACCGCGAGCAGTACTTC.

The chain links TRBV30 to TRBJ2-3; 10 bases agree with TRBD1. The CDR3 runs 19 residues. V gave up 1 base and J gave up 2 bases; unmatched junction bases: 15. In germline, CDR1 is GTSNPN, CDR2 SVGIG (reference sequence). The CDR3 protein is CAWSALRTGGIGATDTQYF. The DNA of the CDR3 is TGTGCCTGGAGTGCTTTACGGACAGGGGGAATAGGGGCCACAGATACGCAGTATTTT.

The chain joins TRBV2 to TRBJ2-5; TRBD2 matches 11 bases. The CDR3 is made up of 15 amino acids. The V gene's germline CDR1 is SNHLY and CDR2 FYNNEI. V trimming: 4 bases; J trimming: 3 bases; junction bases outside the gene matches: 4. In DNA form, the CDR3 reads TGTGCCAGCAGTGGACTAGCGGGAAAAGAAGAGACCCAGTACTTC. This encodes CASSGLAGKEETQYF.

The V call is TRBV4-1, the J call TRBJ1-1, with TRBD1 matching 7 bases. Unmatched junction bases numbered 6, after V lost 0 bases and J lost 5 bases. CDR1 is MGHRA, CDR2 YSYEKL, per germline. The CDR3 loop spans 15 amino acids. CDR3 sequence: CASSQEGLQGTEAFF. DNA of the CDR3: TGCGCCAGCAGCCAAGAGGGCTTACAGGGGACTGAAGCTTTCTTT.

V is TRBV11-1 and J is TRBJ2-5; TRBD2 is a possible D gene (5 bases). CDR3 size: 16 residues. The V gene's germline CDR1 is SGHAT and CDR2 FQDESV (reference sequence). V lost 1 base, J lost 3 bases, and 15 bases lay in between. The CDR3 loop reads CASSLGFRGPEETQYF. CDR3 DNA sequence: TGTGCCAGCAGCTTAGGGTTTCGGGGTCCCGAAGAGACCCAGTACTTC.